These T cell receptor beta chains were read from a single sample in a study of blood T cells in healthy people across ages. TCRdb analysed the 5' RACE reads with MiXCR anew, one entry per CDR3 protein. The sample has around 1,500,000 distinct CDR3 sequences, approximately 42% seen once; the top ten hold roughly 8.2%. Source material: blood. Receptor source: a woman aged 18-29 years in good health. CDR3s include the opening cysteine and the closing phenylalanine or tryptophan. Each record gives: clone size, D gene, V gene, J gene, CDR3 DNA, CDR3 protein. The D gene is left open where the match is weak. Clone size is shown for a subset of rows, as once, few, many or a class of expanded clone.

clone_size: -
d_call: TRBD2
v_call: TRBV19
j_call: TRBJ2-5
cdr3_nt: TGTGCCAGTAGTGGGGTGGGACTAGCGGAACAAGAGACCCAGTACTTC
cdr3_aa: CASSGVGLAEQETQYF

clone_size: -
d_call: TRBD2
v_call: TRBV4-1
j_call: TRBJ2-4
cdr3_nt: TGCGCCAGCAGCCAAGGGGGAGGGGCCTACGAGCAGTCCTTC
cdr3_aa: CASSQGGGAYEQSF

clone_size: once
d_call: -
v_call: TRBV3-1
j_call: TRBJ1-1
cdr3_nt: TGTGCCAGCAGCCTCGAGGACAGTGAAGCTTTCTTT
cdr3_aa: CASSLEDSEAFF

clone_size: -
d_call: TRBD2
v_call: TRBV10-2
j_call: TRBJ2-3
cdr3_nt: TGCGCCACACTGCTAGCGGGAGGGCCCTCAGATACGCAGTATTTT
cdr3_aa: CATLLAGGPSDTQYF

clone_size: many
d_call: -
v_call: TRBV20-1
j_call: TRBJ2-1
cdr3_nt: TGCAGTGCTCCCCTTCAGGGTGAGCAGTTCTTC
cdr3_aa: CSAPLQGEQFF

clone_size: few
d_call: -
v_call: TRBV12-3/TRBV12-4
j_call: TRBJ1-2
cdr3_nt: TGTGCCAGCAGTTTAAGGGAGGGGACAATGACCTATGGCTACACCTTC
cdr3_aa: CASSLREGTMTYGYTF

clone_size: -
d_call: -
v_call: TRBV6-5
j_call: TRBJ1-2
cdr3_nt: TGTGCCGGCAGTTACGCGATCCGCCGGGGGGGCTACACCTTC
cdr3_aa: CAGSYAIRRGGYTF

clone_size: -
d_call: -
v_call: TRBV7-9
j_call: TRBJ2-5
cdr3_nt: TGTGCCAGCAGCTTAGTGAATGAGGGAGAGACCCAGTACTTC
cdr3_aa: CASSLVNEGETQYF

clone_size: few
d_call: -
v_call: TRBV20-1
j_call: TRBJ2-7
cdr3_nt: TGCAGTGCTCTGAAGACAGAGACCTACGAGCAGTACTTC
cdr3_aa: CSALKTETYEQYF

clone_size: many
d_call: -
v_call: TRBV6-6
j_call: TRBJ2-3
cdr3_nt: TGTGCCAGCAGACAGGCAGATACGCAGTATTTT
cdr3_aa: CASRQADTQYF

clone_size: -
d_call: TRBD2
v_call: TRBV12-3/TRBV12-4
j_call: TRBJ2-1
cdr3_nt: TGTGCCAGCAGTCCCCCGGGAGGAAACTACAATGAGCAGTTCTTC
cdr3_aa: CASSPPGGNYNEQFF

clone_size: few
d_call: -
v_call: TRBV12-3/TRBV12-4
j_call: TRBJ1-2
cdr3_nt: TGTGCCAGCAGCCTAAGAGGTACTCTGGACTATGGCTACACCTTC
cdr3_aa: CASSLRGTLDYGYTF

clone_size: -
d_call: -
v_call: TRBV7-2
j_call: TRBJ1-1
cdr3_nt: TGTGCCAGCAGCCCCCCCCGGCGGGTCATGAACACTGAAGCTTTCTTT
cdr3_aa: CASSPPRRVMNTEAFF

clone_size: -
d_call: TRBD1
v_call: TRBV9
j_call: TRBJ2-7
cdr3_nt: TGTGCCAGCAACACGGGACAGGGACCCGAGCAGTACTTC
cdr3_aa: CASNTGQGPEQYF

clone_size: -
d_call: -
v_call: TRBV3-1
j_call: TRBJ2-2
cdr3_nt: TGTGCCAACAGCCAACAGACCGCGAACACCGGGGAGCTGTTTTTT
cdr3_aa: CANSQQTANTGELFF

clone_size: -
d_call: -
v_call: TRBV13
j_call: TRBJ2-7
cdr3_nt: TGTGCCAGCAGATCCCTGGACATGAGCTACGAGCAGTACTTC
cdr3_aa: CASRSLDMSYEQYF

clone_size: -
d_call: TRBD2
v_call: TRBV5-1
j_call: TRBJ2-3
cdr3_nt: TGTGCCAGCTCACCGCCTCTAGCGGGAGGGCCAGATACGCAGTATTTT
cdr3_aa: CASSPPLAGGPDTQYF

clone_size: -
d_call: -
v_call: TRBV7-3
j_call: TRBJ2-3
cdr3_nt: TGTGCCAGCAGCCCACTTGGGGGGAGAGAGGGCCCAGATACGCAGTATTTT
cdr3_aa: CASSPLGGREGPDTQYF

clone_size: -
d_call: -
v_call: TRBV9
j_call: TRBJ1-1
cdr3_nt: TGTGCCAGCAGCGTAGTAGGGGGGCCTGAAGCTTTCTTT
cdr3_aa: CASSVVGGPEAFF

clone_size: -
d_call: -
v_call: TRBV9
j_call: TRBJ2-3
cdr3_nt: TGTGCCAGCTCAGTTGCAGCGTTGAGCACAGATACGCAGTATTTT
cdr3_aa: CASSVAALSTDTQYF

clone_size: few
d_call: TRBD1
v_call: TRBV14
j_call: TRBJ1-2
cdr3_nt: TGTGCCAGCAGCCAAGTAAACAGGGACAGAGCTAACTATGGCTACACCTTC
cdr3_aa: CASSQVNRDRANYGYTF

clone_size: -
d_call: -
v_call: TRBV27
j_call: TRBJ1-5
cdr3_nt: TGTGCCAGCCCTGTTAACCCAGACAATCAGCCCCAGCATTTT
cdr3_aa: CASPVNPDNQPQHF

clone_size: -
d_call: TRBD1
v_call: TRBV9
j_call: TRBJ1-5
cdr3_nt: TGTGCCAGCAGCAAACACCGGGACAGGGGGTTTGGAAGCAATCAGCCCCAGCATTTT
cdr3_aa: CASSKHRDRGFGSNQPQHF

clone_size: -
d_call: -
v_call: TRBV10-3
j_call: TRBJ2-7
cdr3_nt: TGTGCCATCAGACCGACAGGCAGCTACGAGCAGTACTTC
cdr3_aa: CAIRPTGSYEQYF

clone_size: few
d_call: TRBD2
v_call: TRBV9
j_call: TRBJ2-5
cdr3_nt: TGTGCCAGCAGCGTAGGACTAGCGGACAAAGAGACCCAGTACTTC
cdr3_aa: CASSVGLADKETQYF

clone_size: -
d_call: TRBD2
v_call: TRBV6-2/TRBV6-3
j_call: TRBJ2-7
cdr3_nt: TGTGCCAGCAGGCCTAGCGGGGGACCCTACGAGCAGTACTTC
cdr3_aa: CASRPSGGPYEQYF

clone_size: few
d_call: TRBD2
v_call: TRBV7-2
j_call: TRBJ2-5
cdr3_nt: TGTGCCAGCAGCCCAGGGACTAGCGGGATGGGAGAGACCCAGTACTTC
cdr3_aa: CASSPGTSGMGETQYF

clone_size: -
d_call: -
v_call: TRBV12-3/TRBV12-4
j_call: TRBJ1-2
cdr3_nt: TGTGCCGGCAGTTCTCAGGGGACATCGAACTATGGCTACACCTTC
cdr3_aa: CAGSSQGTSNYGYTF

clone_size: few
d_call: TRBD1
v_call: TRBV29-1
j_call: TRBJ1-1
cdr3_nt: TGCAGCGACAGGGGAAGGAACACTGAAGCTTTCTTT
cdr3_aa: CSDRGRNTEAFF

clone_size: -
d_call: TRBD1
v_call: TRBV5-1
j_call: TRBJ2-7
cdr3_nt: TGCGCCAGCAGCTTTCCCGACAGGGGGCCGGTCTCCTACGAGCAGTACTTC
cdr3_aa: CASSFPDRGPVSYEQYF

clone_size: few
d_call: -
v_call: TRBV25-1
j_call: TRBJ1-2
cdr3_nt: TGTGCCAGCAGTGAATGGGAGGGCCCGCTCATTGGCTACACCTTC
cdr3_aa: CASSEWEGPLIGYTF

clone_size: few
d_call: -
v_call: TRBV2
j_call: TRBJ2-7
cdr3_nt: TGTGCCAGCAGTCCTCAAGACGAGCAGTACTTC
cdr3_aa: CASSPQDEQYF

clone_size: few
d_call: -
v_call: TRBV12-3/TRBV12-4
j_call: TRBJ2-1
cdr3_nt: TGTGCCAGCAGTCCCCGATCGGGGGCCTCCTACAATGAGCAGTTCTTC
cdr3_aa: CASSPRSGASYNEQFF

clone_size: few
d_call: TRBD1
v_call: TRBV10-3
j_call: TRBJ2-3
cdr3_nt: TGTGCCATCAGCCCCTTCCTGACAGGGGGCAAAGATACGCAGTATTTT
cdr3_aa: CAISPFLTGGKDTQYF

clone_size: -
d_call: TRBD1
v_call: TRBV5-5
j_call: TRBJ1-5
cdr3_nt: TGTGCCAGCAGCACGACAGGGTTGGGCAATCAGCCCCAGCATTTT
cdr3_aa: CASSTTGLGNQPQHF

clone_size: -
d_call: -
v_call: TRBV30
j_call: TRBJ1-4
cdr3_nt: TGTGCCTGGAGTGTGGGCAGTACGGAAAAACTGTTTTTT
cdr3_aa: CAWSVGSTEKLFF

clone_size: -
d_call: TRBD1
v_call: TRBV6-5
j_call: TRBJ1-4
cdr3_nt: TGTGCCAGCAACCGAACAGGGGACAGGGATAATGAACAACTGTTTTTT
cdr3_aa: CASNRTGDRDNEQLFF

clone_size: -
d_call: -
v_call: TRBV11-2
j_call: TRBJ1-1
cdr3_nt: TGTGCCAGCAGCCCCCTGCAGGGGCGGTACACTGAAGCTTTCTTT
cdr3_aa: CASSPLQGRYTEAFF

clone_size: -
d_call: -
v_call: TRBV6-5
j_call: TRBJ1-2
cdr3_nt: TGTGCCAGCAGTTACTCACTGAGGGGTGGCTATGGCTACACCTTC
cdr3_aa: CASSYSLRGGYGYTF